These T cell receptor beta chains were read from a single sample in a study of sequential checkpoint blockade in melanoma. Clones were sequenced by immunoSEQ multiplex PCR, and TCRdb holds only the in-frame ones, with some missing. Here the sample spans 15,000 to 20,000 clones, 56% being singletons. This material consisted of CD8+ T cells sorted from blood (inferred from file names), taken from a patient given nivolumab and ipilimumab in sequence. The receptors derive from a human donor with melanoma. Both conserved end residues are part of each CDR3. The D gene is left open where the match is weak. A clone size is listed for some rows: how often the clone was seen (once, few, many), or a class if it is expanded.

d_call	v_call	clone_size	j_call	cdr3_nt	cdr3_aa
TRBD2	TRBV15	.	TRBJ2-5	TGTGCCACCAGTAGGGGCGGGGAGGGTTGGGAGACCCAGTACTTC	CATSRGGEGWETQYF
.	TRBV30	.	TRBJ2-5	TGTGCCTGGGCTTCCGGATTCCTCAGAGACATGAACCAAGAGACCCAGTACTTC	CAWASGFLRDMNQETQYF
TRBD2	TRBV15	few	TRBJ2-1	TGTGCCACCAGCAGAGGACTAGCAGCCTACAATGAGCAGTTCTTC	CATSRGLAAYNEQFF
.	TRBV7-7	few	TRBJ2-1	TGTGCCAGCAGCTTATCCATCTACAATGAGCAGTTCTTC	CASSLSIYNEQFF
TRBD2	TRBV29-1	.	TRBJ2-1	TGCAGCGTTGAAGGACTAGCGGGACGCTCCACCGCTAAACACAATGAGCAGTTCTTC	CSVEGLAGRSTAKHNEQFF
.	TRBV9	.	TRBJ2-1	TGTGCCAGCAGCCCAGGGTCCTACAATGAGCAGTTCTTC	CASSPGSYNEQFF
TRBD2	TRBV27	few	TRBJ2-2	TGTGCCAGCAGTCCACTTCTAGGACTAGGCAAAGAATATAGTTCCGGGGAGCTGTTTTTT	CASSPLLGLGKEYSSGELFF
.	TRBV5-3	.	TRBJ1-2	TGTGCCAGCAGCTTGTCGGGCTATGGCTACACCTTC	CASSLSGYGYTF
TRBD1	TRBV5-1	few	TRBJ1-1	TGCGCCAGCAGCATAACAGGGGCTTGGGGCACTGAAGCTTTCTTT	CASSITGAWGTEAFF
.	TRBV30	.	TRBJ2-3	TGTGCCTGGAGTCCCCTCGTCAGGGGAACAGATACGCAGTATTTT	CAWSPLVRGTDTQYF
.	TRBV19	few	TRBJ2-1	TGTGCCAGTAGTATACTGGGTAGCGACTACAATGAGCAGTTCTTC	CASSILGSDYNEQFF
.	TRBV4-1	.	TRBJ1-5	TGCGCCAGCAGCCCCAGGGGCTCGGATCAGCCCCAGCATTTT	CASSPRGSDQPQHF
.	TRBV13	.	TRBJ1-2	TGTGCCAGCACCTTGGGGACTACAGAAGATGGCTACACCTTC	CASTLGTTEDGYTF
.	TRBV7-6	.	TRBJ2-7	TGTGCCAGCAGCTCTCCAGGGGCCTCCTACGAGCAGTACTTC	CASSSPGASYEQYF
.	TRBV30	.	TRBJ2-5	TGTGCCGGAGCACTTAGAGAGACCCAGTACTTC	CAGALRETQYF
TRBD1	TRBV2	.	TRBJ2-1	TGTGCCAGCAGGGGAACCGACAGGGAGTGGGAGCAGTTCTTC	CASRGTDREWEQFF
.	TRBV27	.	TRBJ2-7	TGTGCCAGCAGTTTATTAGGGGATCCCTACGAGCAGTACTTC	CASSLLGDPYEQYF
.	TRBV6-5	.	TRBJ2-1	TGTGCCAGCAGTACTGGCGGTTATGAGCAGTTCTTC	CASSTGGYEQFF
TRBD1	TRBV6-6	.	TRBJ2-7	TGTGCCAGCAGTTACTCGGGCGGGACAGGAACCTACGAGCAGTACTTC	CASSYSGGTGTYEQYF
.	TRBV27	.	TRBJ2-2	TGTGCCAGCAGTTTATCGACGACTGCCACCGGGGAGCTGTTTTTT	CASSLSTTATGELFF